The 23 T cell receptor beta chains presented below share a single source sample, sequenced in a study of blood T cell repertoires in COVID-19. Produced via immunoSEQ multiplex PCR; TCRdb's table is partial and in-frame only. The table includes 90,000 to 150,000 clones, about 89% detected once. The sample consisted of peripheral blood. The receptors were sampled from a human donor with acute or convalescent COVID-19. The donor label of this sample is uncertain.

The chain carries TRBV28 and TRBJ1-2, with 12 nucleotides matching TRBD1. Unmatched junction bases numbered 3, after V lost 3 bases and J lost 4 bases. CDR3 length: 15 amino acids. CDR1 MDHEN and CDR2 SYDVKM come from the germline V gene. The CDR3 bases are TGTGCCAGCAGTTTGGGGGACAGGGGGCTCTATGGCTACACCTTC. Translated, it gives CASSLGDRGLYGYTF.

This chain connects TRBV5-1 to TRBJ1-1, with TRBD1 identical over 7 bases. The CDR3 has 13 amino acids. V lost 4 bases and J lost 3; bases outside the gene matches: 3. Germline CDR1 is SGHRS and CDR2 is YFSETQ. CDR3 nucleotide sequence: TGCGCCAGCAGCCCCCAGGGGGACACTGAAGCTTTCTTT. Amino acids: CASSPQGDTEAFF. The full variable domain, completed using reference TRBV5-1 and TRBJ1-1, is KAGVTQTPRYLIKTRGQQVTLSCSPISGHRSVSWYQQTPGQGLQFLFEYFSETQRNKGNFPGRFSGRQFSNSRSEMNVSTLELGDSALYLCASSPQGDTEAFFGQGTRLTVV.

V and J are TRBV28 and TRBJ1-3; D unclear. Germline assignment: CDR1 MDHEN and CDR2 SYDVKM. V lost 6 bases and J lost 0, with 12 bases in between. The CDR3 consists of 15 residues. As DNA, the CDR3 is TGTGCCAGCAGATTTGTAGGGAGCTCTGGAAACACCATATATTTT. This gives the protein CASRFVGSSGNTIYF.

The chain couples TRBV18 to TRBJ1-5, with D perhaps matching TRBD1 (6 bases). Trimming stripped 0 bases from V and 6 bases from J, with 18 bases between. The CDR3 spans 17 residues. Germline CDR1 is KGHSH and CDR2 is LQKENI. The DNA of the CDR3 is TGTGCCAGCTCACCACCGTTGGGGGGGCGTATAGTTCAGCCCCAGCATTTT. Its protein is CASSPPLGGRIVQPQHF.

The rearrangement uses TRBV28 and TRBJ1-5, with 8 nucleotides matching TRBD1. Germline V lookup: CDR1 MDHEN, CDR2 SYDVKM. The CDR3 covers 15 residues. V shed 6 bases, J shed 2 bases, and the junction held 6 bases outside the gene matches. The CDR3 sequence: CASRTQGARNQPQHF. The CDR3 nucleotides read TGTGCCAGCAGAACTCAGGGGGCACGCAATCAGCCCCAGCATTTT.

The gene calls are TRBV6-6 and TRBJ1-1; 7 nucleotides align to TRBD1. The CDR3 consists of 14 residues. Looked up from germline, CDR1 is MNHNY and CDR2 is SVGAGI (reference sequence). After removal of 3 bases from V and 8 bases from J, the junction contained 9 bases not matched to a gene. CDR3 amino acids: CASSYPGGSMEAFF. CDR3 DNA sequence: TGTGCCAGCAGTTATCCAGGGGGTTCCATGGAAGCTTTCTTT.

Comment on this clone: Other DNA sequences in this specimen translate into the identical CDR3. The chain couples TRBV12-5 to TRBJ2-1; 9 positions match TRBD1. Germline-derived CDR1 and CDR2 are LGHNT and FRNRAP. The CDR3 runs to 16 residues. V gave up 6 bases and J gave up 10 bases; unmatched junction bases: 16. CDR3 loop: CASGPPPGQGYPEQFF. The CDR3 nucleotides are TGTGCTAGTGGGCCCCCCCCGGGACAGGGCTATCCGGAGCAGTTCTTC. Based on the CDR3 plus reference TRBV12-5 and TRBJ2-1, the full variable domain is DARVTQTPRHKVTEMGQEVTMRCQPILGHNTVFWYRQTMMQGLELLAYFRNRAPLDDSGMPKDRFSAEMPDATLATLKIQPSEPRDSAVYFCASGPPPGQGYPEQFFGPGTRLTVL.

The chain recombines TRBV27 with TRBJ2-1, with 7 bases lining up with TRBD1. Germline trimming cut 6 bases from V and 4 bases from J; bases unmatched to any gene: 12. The CDR3 is 16 residues long. The germline CDR1 and CDR2 sequences are MNHEY and SMNVEV (reference sequence). The chain's CDR3 is CASRGTVPSGYNEQFF. The CDR3 nucleotides are TGTGCCAGCAGGGGGACAGTCCCGTCTGGATACAATGAGCAGTTCTTC.

The gene calls are TRBV5-4 and TRBJ2-3; 9 bases align to TRBD1. This CDR3 has 18 residues. CDR1 is SGHNT and CDR2 is YYREEE in the germline V gene (reference sequence). V shed 1 base, J shed 1 base, and the junction held 10 bases outside the gene matches. The CDR3 nucleotides read TGTGCCAGCAGCTTGAAAACAGGGGGCGAATCGGGCACAGATACGCAGTATTTT. Translation gives CASSLKTGGESGTDTQYF. The entire variable domain, with the rest obtained from reference TRBV5-4 and TRBJ2-3, is as follows: ETGVTQSPTHLIKTRGQQVTLRCSSQSGHNTVSWYQQALGQGPQFIFQYYREEENGRGNFPPRFSGLQFPNYSSELNVNALELDDSALYLCASSLKTGGESGTDTQYFGPGTRLTVL.

The rearrangement joins TRBV5-1 to TRBJ1-1; the match to TRBD1 covers 7 bases. The germline gives CDR1 SGHRS, CDR2 YFSETQ. The CDR3 contains 16 residues. Trimming at V came to 4 bases and at J to 1 base, leaving 10 bases not matched to a gene. The CDR3 region is CASSIEPGQKNTEAFF. DNA of the CDR3: TGCGCCAGCAGCATAGAACCGGGACAGAAGAACACTGAAGCTTTCTTT. Complete variable domain (other parts from reference TRBV5-1 and TRBJ1-1): KAGVTQTPRYLIKTRGQQVTLSCSPISGHRSVSWYQQTPGQGLQFLFEYFSETQRNKGNFPGRFSGRQFSNSRSEMNVSTLELGDSALYLCASSIEPGQKNTEAFFGQGTRLTVV.

J is TRBJ1-1 and V is TRBV6-5, with a weak D call TRBD1 (5 bases). Trimming took off 8 bases at V and 5 bases at J, with 18 bases between the two ends. The CDR3 consists of 14 residues. The germline CDR1 and CDR2 sequences are MNHEY and SVGAGI. Here the CDR3 DNA reads TGTGCCAGCCAAACGGAGTTTCGGGGGACTGAAGCTTTCTTT. Translated, it gives CASQTEFRGTEAFF.

The CDR3 sequence is CAWNTGTNEKLFF. The CDR3 region has the DNA TGTGCCTGGAACACAGGGACTAATGAAAAACTGTTTTTT. The genes are TRBV30 and TRBJ1-4, with TRBD1 as a possible D gene (6 bases). Trimming stripped 4 bases from V and 2 bases from J, with 8 bases between. Germline CDR1 GTSNPN, CDR2 SVGIG (reference sequence). CDR3 length equals 13 residues.

This chain connects TRBV5-4 to TRBJ1-6; 11 positions agree with TRBD1. Losses at the gene ends were 4 bases for V and 9 bases for J; bases not matched to a gene: 6. Germline lookup yields CDR1 SGHNT and CDR2 YYREEE (reference sequence). The CDR3 sequence is 15 residues long. CDR3 coding DNA: TGTGCCAGCAGCCTGACGGACAGGGGGCTTTCACCCCTCCACTTT. Translating gives CASSLTDRGLSPLHF.

The chain has TRBV5-1 and TRBJ1-2; D perhaps matches TRBD1 (5 bases). Germline CDR1 reads SGHRS; CDR2 reads YFSETQ. The V end was cut by 0 bases, the J end by 7 bases, with 10 bases between. The CDR3 extends over 13 amino acids. In DNA, the CDR3 is TGCGCCAGCAGCTTGGCAGGGATGGTTGGCTACACCTTC. This encodes CASSLAGMVGYTF.

For the CDR3, the DNA is TGTGCCAGCTCACCACCTGCTGACAGTGGCGGCTACACCTTC. Protein product: CASSPPADSGGYTF. The chain recombines TRBV18 with TRBJ1-2, with D possibly matching TRBD1 (5 bases). The germline CDR1 and CDR2 sequences are KGHSH and LQKENI. This CDR3 has 14 amino acids. The V and J ends lost 0 bases and 8 bases respectively, with 13 bases between them.

Comments on this clone: Mismatch with germline at one junction end may stem from a read error. The chain employs TRBV7-2 and TRBJ2-7; TRBD2 matches at 7 bases. CDR3 size: 13 residues. The germline CDR1 and CDR2 sequences are SGHTA and FQGNSA. The CDR3 protein is CASSLAGGRETNF. The CDR3 DNA reads TGTGCCAGCAGCTTAGCGGGTGGGCGGGAGACCAACTTC.

This clone was counted only a few times. The rearrangement joins TRBV28 to TRBJ2-7, with TRBD2 as a possible D gene (5 bases). CDR3 length equals 16 residues. Germline V gene lookup returns CDR1 MDHEN and CDR2 SYDVKM. Trimming removed 7 bases at V and 3 bases at J, with 22 bases between. The CDR3 region has the DNA TGTGCCAGCAAAACGGCGGGCTATCCGTCGCTCTACGAGCAGTACTTC. It yields the protein CASKTAGYPSLYEQYF.

V usage is TRBV2 and J usage is TRBJ1-2; the match to TRBD1 covers 8 bases. The germline V gene has CDR1 SNHLY and CDR2 FYNNEI. The CDR3 length is 15 residues. J lost 3 bases, V lost 4 bases, and 7 bases had no gene match. The CDR3 here is CASSGRTGIDYGYTF. In nucleotides, the CDR3 is TGTGCCAGCAGTGGTAGGACAGGGATCGACTATGGCTACACCTTC.

The chain recombines TRBV5-6 with TRBJ1-1; maybe TRBD1 (5 bases). CDR1 and CDR2 (germline): SGHDT, YYEEEE. This CDR3 spans 14 amino acids. The V end was cut by 1 base, the J end by 6 bases, with 13 bases between. The DNA for the CDR3 is TGTGCCAGCAGCTTGAAGATGTCAGGGCCTGAAGCTTTCTTT. The encoded protein is CASSLKMSGPEAFF.

The chain recombines TRBV7-7 with TRBJ2-5; TRBD2 aligns across 7 bases. Germline V gene sequence: CDR1 SSHAT, CDR2 FNYEAQ (reference sequence). J lost 5 bases, V lost 2 bases, and 11 bases had no gene match. The CDR3 loop spans 16 amino acids. As DNA, the CDR3 is TGTGCCAGCAGCTTAAGGAGCGGGGCGGAGGGGGAGACCCAGTACTTC. This gives the protein CASSLRSGAEGETQYF.

This clone was counted once. The rearrangement uses TRBV12-3 or TRBV12-4 and TRBJ1-5; no reliable D call. The V and J ends lost 5 bases and 0 bases respectively, with 5 bases between them. This CDR3 spans 13 amino acids. In nucleotides, the CDR3 is TGTGCCAGCAGTCCTTATAGCAATCAGCCCCAGCATTTT. Residues: CASSPYSNQPQHF.

This clone showed up just once. This chain connects TRBV28 to TRBJ1-2, with D possibly TRBD1 on 6 matching bases. Germline loops: CDR1 MDHEN, CDR2 SYDVKM. The germline V and J ends were trimmed by 4 bases and 0 bases, with 15 bases remaining between them. This CDR3 comprises 16 residues. The CDR3 region has the DNA TGTGCCAGCAGTTCGGGGGGGGCAAAAGCTAACTATGGCTACACCTTC. Amino acid sequence: CASSSGGAKANYGYTF.

The rearrangement links TRBV7-2 to TRBJ2-2; the D is unclear. From germline, CDR1 is SGHTA and CDR2 FQGNSA. The germline V and J ends were trimmed by 6 bases and 6 bases, with 17 bases remaining between them. The CDR3 runs to 15 residues. CDR3 in DNA: TGTGCCAGCAGTCAGCAAAAAGACAAGTCCGGGGAGCTGTTTTTT. This translates into CASSQQKDKSGELFF.